These 28 T cell receptor beta chains came from one sample sequenced in a study of blood T cell repertoires in COVID-19. Profiling relied on immunoSEQ multiplex PCR, and the TCRdb table lists in-frame clones only, not all of them. The sample contains under 95,000 clones, roughly 88% of which appear only once. The sequenced material came from peripheral blood. These receptors all come from a human donor in a cohort sampled during active COVID-19.

The gene calls are TRBV19 and TRBJ2-7; 13 bases align to TRBD2. Trimming cost V 7 bases and J 2 bases; bases outside gene matches: 5. The CDR3 is 15 amino acids. CDR1 is LNHDA, CDR2 SQIVND, per germline (reference sequence). The CDR3 region has the DNA TGTGCCAGTACCCGGGGACTAGCGGGGACCTACGAGCAGTACTTC. Translated: CASTRGLAGTYEQYF.

This chain joins TRBV10-3 and TRBJ1-4; 8 bases fit TRBD1. The CDR3 covers 17 residues. J gave up 7 bases and V 0 bases, and 10 bases lay outside the gene matches. Germline CDR1 is ENHRY and CDR2 is SYGVKD. The chain's CDR3 is CAISESGQVTPGEKLFF. The CDR3 nucleotides are TGTGCCATCAGTGAGTCGGGACAGGTGACACCGGGTGAAAAACTGTTTTTT.

The table lists this clone with a count of one. The chain is built from TRBV5-4 and TRBJ2-7, with 9 bases lining up with TRBD2. Trimming removed 0 bases from V and 2 bases from J; junction bases left unmatched: 3. This CDR3 has 15 amino acids. Per the germline V gene, CDR1 is SGHNT and CDR2 is YYREEE (reference sequence). CDR3 sequence: CASSLVGTSPYEQYF. As DNA, the CDR3 is TGTGCCAGCAGCTTGGTCGGGACTAGCCCCTACGAGCAGTACTTC.

The chain recombines TRBV4-1 with TRBJ1-2, with D possibly being TRBD1 (6 bases). Germline CDR1 and CDR2: MGHRA and YSYEKL. The CDR3 extends over 13 amino acids. V was cut by 4 bases and J by 7 bases, with 13 bases left in between. The CDR3 here is CASSLQGLVGYTF. DNA for the CDR3: TGCGCCAGCAGCCTACAGGGCCTGGTTGGCTACACCTTC.

The rearrangement links TRBV19 to TRBJ2-1; 7 nucleotides line up with TRBD2. Germline lookup yields CDR1 LNHDA and CDR2 SQIVND (reference sequence). This CDR3 has 14 residues. The V segment lost 9 bases and the J segment 9 bases; nucleotides outside the gene matches: 14. The CDR3 DNA reads TGTGCCAGAATCGGCGAGCGGGACCAGGGTGAGCAGTTCTTC. This codes for CARIGERDQGEQFF.

This chain links TRBV11-2 with TRBJ2-7, with D hard to call. This CDR3 is 11 amino acids long. Per the germline V gene, CDR1 is SGHAT and CDR2 is FQNNGV. Trimming stripped 2 bases from V and 5 bases from J, with 4 bases between. The CDR3 loop reads CASSLFNEQYF. CDR3 DNA: TGTGCCAGCAGCTTATTTAACGAGCAGTACTTC.

V is TRBV3-1 (or the pseudogene TRBV3-2) and J is TRBJ2-7, with D possibly TRBD1 on 5 matching bases. The CDR3 loop spans 13 amino acids. V was clipped by 1 base and J by 6 bases, with 10 bases between them. Germline V lookup: CDR1 LGHDT, CDR2 YNNKEL (reference sequence). The CDR3 region is CASSQGQGREQYF. DNA of the CDR3: TGTGCCAGCAGCCAAGGGCAGGGTCGCGAGCAGTACTTC.

The V gene is TRBV18, the J gene TRBJ1-1; D unclear. The V gene lost 6 bases and the J gene lost 1 base, with 9 bases spanning the gap. This CDR3 comprises 13 residues. Germline CDR1 and CDR2: KGHSH and LQKENI. In nucleotides, the CDR3 is TGTGCCAGCTCGGAGATCCAGAACACTGAAGCTTTCTTT. Its translation is CASSEIQNTEAFF.

The chain couples TRBV18 to TRBJ1-1, with D unresolved. The CDR3 consists of 15 residues. Germline loops: CDR1 KGHSH, CDR2 LQKENI. Trimming took off 3 bases at V and 1 base at J, with 12 bases between the two ends. The CDR3 loop is CASSPNGDWNTEAFF. The CDR3 region has the DNA TGTGCCAGCTCACCCAACGGGGATTGGAACACTGAAGCTTTCTTT. Based on the CDR3 plus reference TRBV18 and TRBJ1-1, the full variable domain is NAGVMQNPRHLVRRRGQEARLRCSPMKGHSHVYWYRQLPEEGLKFMVYLQKENIIDESGMPKERFSAEFPKEGPSILRIQQVVRGDSAAYFCASSPNGDWNTEAFFGQGTRLTVV.

The chain couples TRBV10-3 to TRBJ2-3; tentative D call: TRBD2 (7 bases). CDR3 length: 13 residues. Trimming left V 10 bases short and J 6 bases short, with 17 bases between. CDR1 is ENHRY and CDR2 is SYGVKD in the germline V gene. This CDR3 reads CASRRGGEDTQYF. CDR3 DNA: TGTGCCAGCCGGAGGGGGGGAGAGGATACGCAGTATTTT.

The J gene is TRBJ2-3, the V gene TRBV7-9; 8 bases are shared with TRBD2. The CDR3 sequence is 16 residues long. Trimming took 5 bases from V and 0 from J; bases not matched to a gene: 7. Germline CDR1 reads SEHNR; CDR2 reads FQNEAQ (reference sequence). The DNA of the CDR3 is TGTGCCAGCAGCCCCGGGGGGGCAAGGAGCACAGATACGCAGTATTTT. It codes for CASSPGGARSTDTQYF.

This chain uses TRBV12-2 with TRBJ2-3; the D segment call TRBD2 is taken from the table without a DNA check. TRBV12-2 is reported as a pseudogene. The CDR3 is 13 amino acids. The CDR3 DNA sequence: TGTGCAAGTCGCTTACCCACTGGAGATACGCAGTATTTT. Translating it yields CASRLPTGDTQYF.

J is TRBJ2-5 and V is TRBV21-1; the table's TRBD1 call for D was not verified on the DNA. TRBV21-1 is assigned pseudogene status. The CDR3 is made up of 15 amino acids. The CDR3 coding sequence is TGTGCCAGCAGCAAAGAGGGGACAGTACAAGAGACCCAGTACTTC. As protein: CASSKEGTVQETQYF.

CDR3 DNA sequence: TGTGCCAGCTCACCACAGTACGGGACTAGCGGGAGCCCGGAGTTCTTC. Translation: CASSPQYGTSGSPEFF. This sequence joins TRBV18 and TRBJ2-1, with TRBD2 matching 14 bases. Germline trimming cut 1 base from V and 14 bases from J; bases unmatched to any gene: 10. Germline CDR1 reads KGHSH; CDR2 reads LQKENI. This CDR3 is 16 amino acids long.

CDR3 nucleotide sequence: TGTGCCAGCAGCGTCCAGGAGGCTAACACTGAAGCTTTCTTT. It encodes CASSVQEANTEAFF. The genes are TRBV9 and TRBJ1-1, with D uncertain. Germline-derived CDR1 and CDR2 are SGDLS and YYNGEE. Trimming removed 2 bases from V and 2 bases from J, with 10 bases in between. The CDR3 totals 14 residues.

This chain connects TRBV27 to TRBJ1-2; tentatively, D is TRBD1 (6 bases). Trimming left V 6 bases short and J 4 bases short, with 18 bases between. The CDR3 covers 15 residues. Germline-derived CDR1 and CDR2 are MNHEY and SMNVEV (reference sequence). CDR3 coding DNA: TGTGCCAGCAGCCAATACAGGGAGGGGGTCTATGGCTACACCTTC. As protein: CASSQYREGVYGYTF.

The chain couples TRBV18 to TRBJ2-3; D perhaps matches TRBD2 (6 bases). Trimming cost V 2 bases and J 0 bases, with 9 bases left between them. Per germline, CDR1 KGHSH and CDR2 LQKENI. The CDR3 length is 15 residues. CDR3 loop: CASSPGGDSTDTQYF. Here the CDR3 DNA reads TGTGCCAGCTCACCAGGCGGGGACAGCACAGATACGCAGTATTTT.

This clone was seen a single time. The chain joins TRBV7-8 to TRBJ2-1; 7 positions match TRBD2. The CDR3 runs to 14 residues. The junction had 5 bases not matched to a gene; V was cut back by 5 bases and J by 4 bases. The germline CDR1 and CDR2 sequences are SGHVS and FQNEAQ. As DNA, the CDR3 is TGTGCCAGCAGCGCCCCGGGACTATACAATGAGCAGTTCTTC. Protein: CASSAPGLYNEQFF.

The chain recombines TRBV18 with TRBJ1-2; D may be TRBD1 (6 bases). Germline values: CDR1 KGHSH, CDR2 LQKENI. Trimming removed 4 bases from V and 6 bases from J, with 9 bases in between. The CDR3 loop spans 12 amino acids. The CDR3 spells CASSQDSDGYTF. The CDR3 region has the DNA TGTGCCAGCTCACAGGACAGCGATGGCTACACCTTC.

This clone has a handful of counts. Relative to the germline gene, one junction end is altered; a read error may explain this. The rearrangement joins TRBV7-7 to TRBJ2-5, with D possibly matching TRBD1 (7 bases). This CDR3 is built from 15 residues. Germline CDR1 is SSHAT and CDR2 is FNYEAQ (reference sequence). CDR3 in amino acids: CASSYGGTEQETQYF. DNA for the CDR3: TGTGCTAGCAGCTATGGCGGGACAGAGCAAGAGACCCAGTACTTC.

The chain combines TRBV29-1 with TRBJ1-1; 10 bases agree with TRBD1. The V gene end was trimmed by 7 bases and the J gene end by 1 base; junction bases not matched to a gene: 3. Germline CDR1 and CDR2: SQVTM and ANQGSEA. This CDR3 contains 13 residues. CDR3 in DNA: TGCAGCGCCGGACAGGGGGGGAACACTGAAGCTTTCTTT. It codes for CSAGQGGNTEAFF.

This clone was recorded once. The J gene is TRBJ2-1, the V gene TRBV5-8; 11 nucleotides match TRBD2. The J segment lost 7 bases and the V segment lost 4 bases, leaving 7 bases of the junction unmatched. Germline values: CDR1 SGHTS, CDR2 YDEGEE. This CDR3 contains 15 residues. The CDR3 DNA reads as TGTGCCAGCAGCACCGGGACTAGCGGCCAGAATGAGCAGTTCTTC. Translation: CASSTGTSGQNEQFF.

The J gene is TRBJ2-1, the V gene TRBV7-9; 8 bases align to TRBD2. CDR3 size: 14 residues. CDR1 SEHNR and CDR2 FQNEAQ come from the germline V gene (reference sequence). The V and J ends lost 5 bases and 5 bases, in that order; junction bases with no gene match: 5. The CDR3 sequence is CASSPGLADNEQFF. The DNA of the CDR3 is TGTGCCAGCAGCCCCGGACTAGCAGACAATGAGCAGTTCTTC.

The chain uses TRBV2 and TRBJ2-7; 8 nucleotides line up with TRBD2. Trimming cost V 7 bases and J 0 bases; bases outside gene matches: 5. Germline V gene lookup returns CDR1 SNHLY and CDR2 FYNNEI. This CDR3 spans 14 amino acids. Here the CDR3 reads CASISGASSYEQYF. In nucleotides, the CDR3 is TGTGCCAGCATTAGCGGGGCCAGCTCCTACGAGCAGTACTTC.

The J gene is TRBJ2-3, the V gene TRBV7-9; 9 bases are a match to TRBD2. V was pared by 4 bases and J by 2 bases, with 7 bases of the junction left unmatched. The CDR3 sequence is 16 residues long. Germline loops: CDR1 SEHNR, CDR2 FQNEAQ (reference sequence). DNA for the CDR3: TGTGCCAGCAGCTGGGGACTAGCTACCTTCACAGATACGCAGTATTTT. It codes for CASSWGLATFTDTQYF.

CDR3 protein: CASSPEQGSNQPQHF. For the CDR3, the DNA is TGTGCCAGCAGCCCCGAACAGGGGAGCAATCAGCCCCAGCATTTT. The chain combines TRBV7-6 with TRBJ1-5, with 7 bases lining up with TRBD1. The ends lost 5 bases at V and 1 base at J; junction bases unmatched: 5. Germline V gives CDR1 SGHVS, CDR2 FNYEAQ. The CDR3 length is 15 residues.

The CDR3 here is CASSFFRDRDYEQYF. The CDR3 nucleotides read TGTGCCAGCAGCTTTTTTCGGGACAGAGATTACGAGCAGTACTTC. The chain carries TRBV7-8 and TRBJ2-7; 7 bases fit TRBD1. The CDR3 runs to 15 residues. The V segment lost 3 bases and the J segment 4 bases; nucleotides outside the gene matches: 9. The germline V gene encodes CDR1 SGHVS and CDR2 FQNEAQ.

The DNA for the CDR3 is TGTGCCAGCTCACCAGACAGGGATGGGTACAATGAGCAGTTCTTC. Translated: CASSPDRDGYNEQFF. The V call is TRBV18, the J call TRBJ2-1; TRBD1 matches at 7 bases. The CDR3 is 15 amino acids. J was trimmed by 4 bases and V by 2 bases; bases with no gene match: 5. CDR1 is KGHSH, CDR2 LQKENI, per germline.